This T cell receptor (beta chain) stems from a study of blood T cell repertoires in COVID-19 (dated by TCRdb to about 2020). In terms of the full investigation: Samples from collaborators originated in the United States, Italy and Spain and spanned both the acute and convalescent phases of COVID-19. Where HLA class I and class II types were available, the types were taken from metadata supplied by the sample provider, not from assay-based typing. The repertoires were released in a freely available public database intended as a resource for research on the immune response to SARS-CoV-2. The material from the prospective study consisted of cDNA or gDNA derived from T cells, B-cell-depleted T cells, or PBMCs. Nearly every sample came with metadata listing a de-identified subject ID, COVID-19 status, age in years and sex. Samples were obtained from the ongoing ImmuneRACE study (first 160 participants) and from 950 to 1,500 subjects provided by 6 global collaborators. Subjects who had been exposed to COVID-19, were actively infected with it, or had recovered from it provided the deeply sampled blood TCRbeta repertoires that made up the dataset.

Participants in the prospective study were aged roughly 18 to 100 years, lived in 24 United States geographic areas, and enrolled through a virtual design. Cohort assignment in the prospective study relied on participant-reported clinical history from a screening survey and a study questionnaire. Recovered participants in ImmuneRACE Cohort 3 were defined as having two consecutive negative NP/OP PCR tests, clearance from a healthcare professional, or resolution of symptoms. Mobile phlebotomists in the prospective study collected whole blood, serum and a nasopharyngeal or oropharyngeal swab from every participant. Participants in the prospective study had the option to provide additional blood draws and questionnaires over a roughly 2-month period. Before DNA extraction, blood samples from the prospective study were shipped at room temperature or frozen. TCRbeta CDR3 regions were amplified from genomic DNA by means of the immunoSEQ Assay, a bias-controlled multiplex PCR. The original methods were these. The number of nucleated cells in each sample was estimated by amplification of reference gene primers within the assay. To quantify the absolute abundance of each unique TCRbeta CDR3 rearrangement, sequence reads were collapsed and filtered. For each sample, productive Simpson clonality was calculated as the square root of Simpson's diversity index across productive rearrangements. TCRdb mirrors the immuneACCESS table, restricted to in-frame sequences. Some clones are absent from its copies; in checked studies, under half trace to an unresolved V gene, and the reason for the others is unknown. V, J and clone size are taken as reported in that table, and D and trimming were inferred from the DNA itself. The sample records roughly 240,000 clones, 86% of which are singletons. Around 2.1% of the sample is held by the ten biggest clonotypes.

Turning to this clone: What this receptor recognizes is not known. The input lacks base qualities; no much larger clone sits a single base away.

Findings and caveats that apply to the study as a whole: Clinical and demographic metadata were provided uncurated, with the amount varying by source and participant.

V is cut back by 4 bases and J by 0 bases, with 9 bases in the junction unmatched. The CDR3 runs 17 residues from the cysteine to the phenylalanine. This entry keeps only the CDR3 DNA: 51 bases, framed from base 1. Per the germline V gene, ENHRY is the CDR1 and SYGVKD is the CDR2. Sequencing was done on a sample of PBMCs or T cells enriched from blood (not recorded which). The clonotype was recovered from a woman between 45 and 65 years old who had recovered from COVID-19. The sequence joins TRBV10-3 to TRBJ2-1; 7 central bases correspond to TRBD1. The DNA sequence is TGTGCCATCAGTGTACAGGGGAAGGGAAGCTCCTACAATGAGCAGTTCTTC. The encoded protein is CAISVQGKGSSYNEQFF.